These T cell receptor beta chains were read from a single sample in a study of control samples from healthy donors and cancer patients. Some clones are missing from TCRdb's copy, which holds only in-frame ones; the method was immunoSEQ multiplex PCR. Seen here are about 180,000 clones, roughly nine tenths observed once, and the top ten hold roughly 1.3%. Sequenced sample: blood. The receptors come from a young man in good health. The CDR3 runs from the conserved cysteine through the conserved F or W. The order of the fields is clone size, J gene, V gene, D gene, CDR3 DNA, CDR3 protein. A D gene is named only where the DNA matches it firmly. Rows may omit the clone size; those that give it use once, few, many or a size class.

clone size: NA; J gene: TRBJ1-1; V gene: TRBV10-3; D gene: NA; CDR3 DNA: TGTGCCATCAGTGAGCCCCCGGTAAACACTGAAGCTTTCTTT; CDR3 protein: CAISEPPVNTEAFF
clone size: once; J gene: TRBJ1-3; V gene: TRBV2; D gene: TRBD1; CDR3 DNA: TGTGCCAGCAGTGCACAGGGGGCGCAGGGAAACACCATATATTTT; CDR3 protein: CASSAQGAQGNTIYF
clone size: NA; J gene: TRBJ2-1; V gene: TRBV4-3; D gene: NA; CDR3 DNA: TGCGCCAGCAGCCTTTCCTCTAGCTCCTACAATGAGCAGTTCTTC; CDR3 protein: CASSLSSSSYNEQFF
clone size: NA; J gene: TRBJ2-3; V gene: TRBV7-9; D gene: NA; CDR3 DNA: TGTGCCAGCAGCTTAGCGAACAGCTACACAGATACGCAGTATTTT; CDR3 protein: CASSLANSYTDTQYF
clone size: NA; J gene: TRBJ1-2; V gene: TRBV19; D gene: TRBD1; CDR3 DNA: TGTGCCAGTAGTACCGGGACAGGGGGCTATGGCTACACCTTC; CDR3 protein: CASSTGTGGYGYTF
clone size: NA; J gene: TRBJ1-1; V gene: TRBV19; D gene: TRBD1; CDR3 DNA: TGTGCCAGTAGATCCGACAGGGGGAGGACTGAAGCTTTCTTT; CDR3 protein: CASRSDRGRTEAFF
clone size: NA; J gene: TRBJ1-2; V gene: TRBV7-2; D gene: NA; CDR3 DNA: TGTGCCAGCAGCTTGATAAGTGGGAAGAACTATGGCTACACCTTC; CDR3 protein: CASSLISGKNYGYTF
clone size: NA; J gene: TRBJ2-3; V gene: TRBV3-1/TRBV3-2; D gene: NA; CDR3 DNA: TGTGCCAGCAGCCAAGACGCCGGACGCACAGATACGCAGTATTTT; CDR3 protein: CASSQDAGRTDTQYF
clone size: NA; J gene: TRBJ2-5; V gene: TRBV5-1; D gene: NA; CDR3 DNA: TGCGCCAGCAGCATCGGCACAGGGTACCAAGAGACCCAGTACTTC; CDR3 protein: CASSIGTGYQETQYF
clone size: NA; J gene: TRBJ1-4; V gene: TRBV25-1; D gene: NA; CDR3 DNA: TGTGCCAGCAGTGATCGGGAGATCGGGAGGGAAAAACTGTTTTTT; CDR3 protein: CASSDREIGREKLFF
clone size: NA; J gene: TRBJ1-1; V gene: TRBV19; D gene: TRBD1; CDR3 DNA: TGTGCCAGTACACAGGGGGCAACTGAAGCTTTCTTT; CDR3 protein: CASTQGATEAFF
clone size: NA; J gene: TRBJ2-1; V gene: TRBV4-2; D gene: NA; CDR3 DNA: TGTGCCAGCAGCCAGGAGAGGGCGAATGAGCAGTTCTTC; CDR3 protein: CASSQERANEQFF
clone size: once; J gene: TRBJ2-5; V gene: TRBV6-5; D gene: NA; CDR3 DNA: TGTGCCAGCAGAAACGGGGCTAGTCCTCTCGAGACCCAGTACTTC; CDR3 protein: CASRNGASPLETQYF
clone size: NA; J gene: TRBJ1-2; V gene: TRBV30; D gene: NA; CDR3 DNA: TGTGCCTGGAGTCCCCAGGGATCTGAAGGCTACACCTTC; CDR3 protein: CAWSPQGSEGYTF
clone size: NA; J gene: TRBJ2-3; V gene: TRBV9; D gene: NA; CDR3 DNA: TGTGCCAGCAGCGTAGGCTTAGATACGCAGTATTTT; CDR3 protein: CASSVGLDTQYF
clone size: NA; J gene: TRBJ1-1; V gene: TRBV28; D gene: NA; CDR3 DNA: TGTGCCAGCAGGAGGTTGAACACTGAAGCTTTCTTT; CDR3 protein: CASRRLNTEAFF
clone size: NA; J gene: TRBJ1-4; V gene: TRBV19; D gene: TRBD1; CDR3 DNA: TGTGCCAGTAGTATGCTGGGACAGGGTTATGAAAAACTGTTTTTT; CDR3 protein: CASSMLGQGYEKLFF
clone size: NA; J gene: TRBJ2-7; V gene: TRBV7-9; D gene: TRBD1; CDR3 DNA: TGTGCCAGCAGCTTGGGGCGACAGGGGACCTACGAGCAGTACTTC; CDR3 protein: CASSLGRQGTYEQYF
clone size: once; J gene: TRBJ2-5; V gene: TRBV7-2; D gene: NA; CDR3 DNA: TGTGCCAGCAGCTTAGCAGATTACCAAGAGACCCAGTACTTC; CDR3 protein: CASSLADYQETQYF
clone size: NA; J gene: TRBJ1-1; V gene: TRBV7-9; D gene: NA; CDR3 DNA: TGTGCCAGCAGCTTATTGGCGGGGGACACTGAAGCTTTCTTT; CDR3 protein: CASSLLAGDTEAFF
clone size: NA; J gene: TRBJ2-5; V gene: TRBV5-4; D gene: NA; CDR3 DNA: TGTGCCAGCAGCTTGGGGGCAGGAAACCAAGAGACCCAGTACTTC; CDR3 protein: CASSLGAGNQETQYF
clone size: NA; J gene: TRBJ2-7; V gene: TRBV10-2; D gene: TRBD2; CDR3 DNA: TGCGCCAGCAGGGTGGGGGGGGAAGAGCAGTACTTC; CDR3 protein: CASRVGGEEQYF
clone size: NA; J gene: TRBJ1-3; V gene: TRBV6-6; D gene: NA; CDR3 DNA: TGTGCCAGCACCCTACGGGACGCCGGAAACACCATATATTTT; CDR3 protein: CASTLRDAGNTIYF
clone size: NA; J gene: TRBJ2-2; V gene: TRBV6-6; D gene: TRBD2; CDR3 DNA: TGTGCCAGCAGTCACCACCAAGGACTAGCGGGGGAGGTCGGGGAGCTGTTTTTT; CDR3 protein: CASSHHQGLAGEVGELFF
clone size: NA; J gene: TRBJ1-1; V gene: TRBV9; D gene: NA; CDR3 DNA: TGTGCCAGCAGCCCTCGGGCCCCCGGCACCGAAGCTTTCTTT; CDR3 protein: CASSPRAPGTEAFF
clone size: NA; J gene: TRBJ2-5; V gene: TRBV6-2/TRBV6-3; D gene: TRBD1; CDR3 DNA: TGTGCCAGCAGTGGAGCCCACAGGGGGCAAGAGACCCAGTACTTC; CDR3 protein: CASSGAHRGQETQYF
clone size: NA; J gene: TRBJ1-2; V gene: TRBV20-1; D gene: NA; CDR3 DNA: TGCAGTGCTAGTGCCGTCGGGGTCTATGGCTACACCTTC; CDR3 protein: CSASAVGVYGYTF
clone size: NA; J gene: TRBJ1-2; V gene: TRBV27; D gene: NA; CDR3 DNA: TGTGCCAGCAGTTTATACCACCGTGGGGCATCCTACTATGGCTACACCTTC; CDR3 protein: CASSLYHRGASYYGYTF
clone size: NA; J gene: TRBJ2-7; V gene: TRBV3-1/TRBV3-2; D gene: TRBD1; CDR3 DNA: TGTGCCAGCAGCTACGGACAGGGCTCCGAGCAGTACTTC; CDR3 protein: CASSYGQGSEQYF
clone size: once; J gene: TRBJ2-7; V gene: TRBV28; D gene: NA; CDR3 DNA: TGTGCCAGCAGTTCAATAGGGGCCTACGAGCAGTACTTC; CDR3 protein: CASSSIGAYEQYF
clone size: NA; J gene: TRBJ1-3; V gene: TRBV7-2; D gene: TRBD1; CDR3 DNA: TGTGCCAGCAGCTTGGACAGGGGTGGAAACACCATATATTTT; CDR3 protein: CASSLDRGGNTIYF
clone size: NA; J gene: TRBJ1-2; V gene: TRBV10-2; D gene: NA; CDR3 DNA: TGCGCCAGCGATGATTTTATGTCGTCTGGGTCCTATGGCTACACCTTC; CDR3 protein: CASDDFMSSGSYGYTF
clone size: NA; J gene: TRBJ1-1; V gene: TRBV7-9; D gene: NA; CDR3 DNA: TGTGCCAGCAGCATAGCCCAAAAGGACGGGGCTTTCTTT; CDR3 protein: CASSIAQKDGAFF
clone size: once; J gene: TRBJ1-1; V gene: TRBV9; D gene: TRBD1; CDR3 DNA: TGTGCCAGCAGCCCCGGACAGGGGTTGGGGTACACTGAAGCTTTCTTT; CDR3 protein: CASSPGQGLGYTEAFF
clone size: NA; J gene: TRBJ2-3; V gene: TRBV2; D gene: TRBD1; CDR3 DNA: TGTGCCAGCAGGGACGGGACAGATAACACAGATACGCAGTATTTT; CDR3 protein: CASRDGTDNTDTQYF
clone size: NA; J gene: TRBJ2-7; V gene: TRBV25-1; D gene: TRBD2; CDR3 DNA: TGTGCCAGCAGTGAATATCGGGAGGGGCCCGAGGAGCGGTACTTC; CDR3 protein: CASSEYREGPEERYF
clone size: NA; J gene: TRBJ2-7; V gene: TRBV5-6; D gene: NA; CDR3 DNA: TGTGCCAGCAGCTTGGGTCTTGGGGAGCAGTACTTC; CDR3 protein: CASSLGLGEQYF
clone size: NA; J gene: TRBJ2-7; V gene: TRBV10-3; D gene: NA; CDR3 DNA: TGTGCCATCAGTGAGGAGAACTACGAGCAGTACTTC; CDR3 protein: CAISEENYEQYF
clone size: NA; J gene: TRBJ1-2; V gene: TRBV15; D gene: NA; CDR3 DNA: TGTGCCACCAGCGAGAAACAGGGTACCTATGGCTACACCTTC; CDR3 protein: CATSEKQGTYGYTF
clone size: NA; J gene: TRBJ1-1; V gene: TRBV19; D gene: NA; CDR3 DNA: TGTGCCAGTAGCCCCCGTAAGGGGGAAGCTTTCTTT; CDR3 protein: CASSPRKGEAFF